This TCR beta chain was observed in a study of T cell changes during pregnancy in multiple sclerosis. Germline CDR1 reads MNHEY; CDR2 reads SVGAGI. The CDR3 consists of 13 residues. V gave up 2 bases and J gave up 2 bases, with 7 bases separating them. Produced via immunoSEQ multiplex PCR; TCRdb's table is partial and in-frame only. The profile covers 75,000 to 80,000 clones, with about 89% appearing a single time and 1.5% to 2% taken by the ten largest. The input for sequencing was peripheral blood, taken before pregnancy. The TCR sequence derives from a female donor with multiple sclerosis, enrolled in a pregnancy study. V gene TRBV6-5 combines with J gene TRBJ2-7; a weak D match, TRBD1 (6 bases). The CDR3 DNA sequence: TGTGCCAGCAGTTACCGGACAGCCTACGAGCAGTACTTC. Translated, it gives CASSYRTAYEQYF.